This T cell receptor beta chain was sequenced for a study of human T cells and chemical hapten exposure. Separate cDNA molecules received unique molecular identifiers, which the library attached to them. MiXCR, applied by TCRdb to the RACE reads, yields one record per CDR3 protein. Altogether over 85,000 distinct CDR3 sequences are present, approximately 13% being singletons, with the ten largest covering over 2%. Study-level points and caveats: Relative to control repertoires, expanded TCRs gave rise to significantly more large CDR3 similarity clusters.

Indicated time point: patch test 1, 2 weeks after DPC sensitization. The treatment here: therapeutic diphenylcyclopropenone sensitization with weekly scalp DPC. Alopecia patients between 18 and 70 years old and suitable for DPC were used as donors. As concerns this clonotype: Its antigen remains unidentified.

This clonotype was obtained from a woman between 40 and 50 years old with alopecia areata. Some clones in this sample may be carry-over from other donors' samples. Source: whole blood, taken in connection with sensitization to the hapten diphenylcyclopropenone (DPC).

CDR3 in amino acids: CASSPTSGREETQYF. CDR3 sequence (DNA): TGTGCCAGCAGCCCGACTAGCGGGAGGGAAGAGACCCAGTACTTC. The chain recombines TRBV7-9 with TRBJ2-5, with 14 nucleotides matching TRBD2. Germline CDR1 is SEHNR and CDR2 is FQNEAQ (reference sequence). The CDR3 covers 15 residues. With V trimmed by 5 bases and J by 3 bases, 2 bases remained unmatched. The variable domain in full, with the rest retrieved from reference TRBV7-9 and TRBJ2-5, is DTGVSQNPRHKITKRGQNVTFRCDPISEHNRLYWYRQTLGQGPEFLTYFQNEAQLEKSRLLSDRFSAERPKGSFSTLEIQRTEQGDSAMYLCASSPTSGREETQYFGPGTRLLVL.